The entry that follows covers one TCR beta chain sequence. TCRdb independently ran MiXCR on the RT-PCR reads; one entry per CDR3 protein. The table lists hundreds of thousands of distinct CDR3 sequences, 11% to 15% of them singletons. Germline values: CDR1 MNHEY, CDR2 SMNVEV (reference sequence). The length of the CDR3 is 16 residues. V lost 4 bases, J lost 0 bases, and 6 bases stayed unmatched. V is TRBV27 and J is TRBJ2-3, with 8 bases that match TRBD1. The TCR originated in a female donor in good health, serving as a healthy control. The sample consisted of memory CD4+ T cells from blood. The CDR3 loop is CASSSYRTGSTDTQYF. CDR3 coding DNA: TGTGCCAGCAGTTCCTACAGGACAGGGAGCACAGATACGCAGTATTTT.